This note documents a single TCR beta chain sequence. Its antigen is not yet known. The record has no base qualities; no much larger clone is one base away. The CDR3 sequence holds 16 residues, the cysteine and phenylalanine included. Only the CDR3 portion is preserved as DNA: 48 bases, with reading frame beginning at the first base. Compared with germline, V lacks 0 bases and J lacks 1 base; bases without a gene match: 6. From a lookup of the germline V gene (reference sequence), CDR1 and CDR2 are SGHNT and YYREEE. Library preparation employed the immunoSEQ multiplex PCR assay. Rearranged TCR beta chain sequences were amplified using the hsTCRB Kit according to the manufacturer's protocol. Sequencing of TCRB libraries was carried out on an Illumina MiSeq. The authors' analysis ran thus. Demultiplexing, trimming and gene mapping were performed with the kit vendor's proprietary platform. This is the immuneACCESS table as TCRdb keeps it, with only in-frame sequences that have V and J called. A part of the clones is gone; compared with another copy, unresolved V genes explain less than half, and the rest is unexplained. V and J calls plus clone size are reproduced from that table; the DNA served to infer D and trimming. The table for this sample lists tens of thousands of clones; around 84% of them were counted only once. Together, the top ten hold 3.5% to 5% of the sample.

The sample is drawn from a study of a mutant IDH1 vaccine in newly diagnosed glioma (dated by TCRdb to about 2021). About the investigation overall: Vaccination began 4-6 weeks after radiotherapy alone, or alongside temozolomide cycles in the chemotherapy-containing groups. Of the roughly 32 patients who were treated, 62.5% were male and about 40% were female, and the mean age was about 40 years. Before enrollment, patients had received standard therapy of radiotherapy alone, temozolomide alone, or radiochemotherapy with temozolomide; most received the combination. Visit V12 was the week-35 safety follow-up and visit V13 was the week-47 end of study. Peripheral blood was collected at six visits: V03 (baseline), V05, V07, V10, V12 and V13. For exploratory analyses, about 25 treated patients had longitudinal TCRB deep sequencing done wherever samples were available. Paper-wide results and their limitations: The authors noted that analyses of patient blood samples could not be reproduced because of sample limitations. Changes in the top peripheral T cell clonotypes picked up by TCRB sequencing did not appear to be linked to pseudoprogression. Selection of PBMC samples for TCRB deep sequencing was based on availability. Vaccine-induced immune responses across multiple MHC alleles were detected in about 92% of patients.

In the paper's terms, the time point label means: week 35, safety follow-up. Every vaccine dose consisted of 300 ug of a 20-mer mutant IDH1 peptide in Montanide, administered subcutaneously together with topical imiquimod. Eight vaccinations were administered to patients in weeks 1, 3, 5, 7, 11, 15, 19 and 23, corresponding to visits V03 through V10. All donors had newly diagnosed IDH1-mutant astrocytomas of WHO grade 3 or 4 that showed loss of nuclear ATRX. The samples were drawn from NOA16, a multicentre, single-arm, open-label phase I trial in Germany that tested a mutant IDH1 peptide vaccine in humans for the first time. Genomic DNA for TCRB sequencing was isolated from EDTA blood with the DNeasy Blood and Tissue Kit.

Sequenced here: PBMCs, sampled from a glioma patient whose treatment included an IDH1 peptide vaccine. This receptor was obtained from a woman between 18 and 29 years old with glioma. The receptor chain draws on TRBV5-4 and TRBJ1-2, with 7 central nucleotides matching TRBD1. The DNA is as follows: TGTGCCAGCAGCTTGGAAAGGGACAGCAGTAACTATGGCTACACCTTC. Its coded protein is CASSLERDSSNYGYTF.